One sample yielded the 6 T cell receptor beta chains listed below, sequenced in a study of shared T cell receptors in the human thymus. The method was immunoSEQ multiplex PCR; TCRdb's version includes in-frame clones alone and lacks a portion of them. The table has 720,000 or so clones, roughly 88% seen once; the top ten hold under 0.012%. These data also featured in a second study, about human thymus T cells.

Sequenced sample: thymocytes. The source is a girl younger than two with a congenital heart defect.

The chain joins TRBV27 to TRBJ1-4; 7 nucleotides match TRBD1. Trimming removed 2 bases from V and 6 bases from J; junction bases left unmatched: 15. CDR3 size: 18 residues. Germline CDR1 is MNHEY and CDR2 is SMNVEV (reference sequence). The CDR3 DNA reads as TGTGCCAGCAGTTTAGGGCAAGGTAACAGGGGATCGGATGAAAAACTGTTTTTT. It yields the protein CASSLGQGNRGSDEKLFF.

The chain joins TRBV19 to TRBJ2-4; 9 bases agree with TRBD1. The germline CDR1 and CDR2 sequences are LNHDA and SQIVND (reference sequence). This CDR3 is built from 17 residues. Unmatched junction bases numbered 7, after V lost 4 bases and J lost 0 bases. The CDR3 coding sequence is TGTGCCAGTAGTAGGGGACAGGGCCCGCCAGCCAAAAACATTCAGTACTTC. It yields the protein CASSRGQGPPAKNIQYF.

The CDR3 nucleotides read TGTGCCAGCAGCTTAGGACAGGGTGGCGGTGGGCAGTTCTTC. Translated, it gives CASSLGQGGGGQFF. J is TRBJ2-1 and V is TRBV7-6, with 7 bases fitting TRBD1. The CDR3 has 14 amino acids. Germline assignment: CDR1 SGHVS and CDR2 FNYEAQ. The J segment lost 12 bases and the V segment lost 1 base, leaving 9 bases of the junction unmatched.

The chain employs TRBV2 and TRBJ2-5; TRBD2 matches at 8 bases. This CDR3 is built from 13 residues. Germline V gene sequence: CDR1 SNHLY, CDR2 FYNNEI. The ends lost 6 bases at V and 4 bases at J; junction bases unmatched: 4. CDR3 loop: CASRGLALETQYF. DNA for the CDR3: TGTGCCAGCAGAGGACTAGCCTTAGAGACCCAGTACTTC.

V and J are TRBV15 and TRBJ1-1, with 9 bases matching TRBD1. The CDR3 is 19 residues long. Germline assignment: CDR1 LNHNV and CDR2 YYDKDF (reference sequence). J was trimmed by 3 bases and V by 1 base; bases with no gene match: 15. This chain's CDR3 is CATSRGQPGQGKWYTEAFF. The CDR3, as DNA: TGTGCCACCAGCAGAGGCCAACCGGGACAGGGAAAGTGGTACACTGAAGCTTTCTTT.

This chain uses TRBV14 with TRBJ2-5; 7 nucleotides align to TRBD1. In germline, CDR1 is SGHDN, CDR2 FVKESK. The CDR3 has 15 residues. The V and J ends lost 4 bases and 1 base, in that order; junction bases with no gene match: 6. CDR3 region: CASSLRGQFQETQYF. In DNA, the CDR3 is TGTGCCAGCAGCCTTAGGGGACAGTTCCAAGAGACCCAGTACTTC.